The clone carrying this T cell receptor (beta chain) showed up just a few times. Its matching antigen is unknown. CDR1 and CDR2 from the germline V gene are MNHEY and SVGAGI. The V gene end was trimmed by 0 bases and the J gene end by 5 bases; junction bases not matched to a gene: 8. The CDR3 loop spans 16 amino acids. All of the isolated RNA was reverse transcribed, so expressed TCRB transcripts were sequenced. Profiled with immunoSEQ multiplex PCR; TCRdb holds only in-frame clones, not every one. The profile shows about 340,000 clones, about a tenth of them singletons. The data originate from a study of beta chain features in type 1 diabetes. Findings of the study overall: Type 1 diabetes patients had TCRB CDR3s that were shorter (moderately but significantly so) in all four CD4+ subsets. TCRB repertoires of naive, central memory and Treg cells appeared more similar among patients than among healthy donors. There was a possibility that cDNA sequencing over-represented cells with high TCR expression. Type 1 diabetes patients had fewer VDJ junction insertions and more deletions.

Sequencing input: central memory CD4+ T cells from blood. This chain connects TRBV6-5 to TRBJ2-5; 8 bases agree with TRBD1. This TCR came from a man between 25 and 39 years old with type 1 diabetes. CDR3 residues: CASSYSRGRGQETQYF. CDR3 in DNA: TGTGCCAGCAGTTACTCGAGGGGCAGGGGGCAGGAGACCCAGTACTTC.